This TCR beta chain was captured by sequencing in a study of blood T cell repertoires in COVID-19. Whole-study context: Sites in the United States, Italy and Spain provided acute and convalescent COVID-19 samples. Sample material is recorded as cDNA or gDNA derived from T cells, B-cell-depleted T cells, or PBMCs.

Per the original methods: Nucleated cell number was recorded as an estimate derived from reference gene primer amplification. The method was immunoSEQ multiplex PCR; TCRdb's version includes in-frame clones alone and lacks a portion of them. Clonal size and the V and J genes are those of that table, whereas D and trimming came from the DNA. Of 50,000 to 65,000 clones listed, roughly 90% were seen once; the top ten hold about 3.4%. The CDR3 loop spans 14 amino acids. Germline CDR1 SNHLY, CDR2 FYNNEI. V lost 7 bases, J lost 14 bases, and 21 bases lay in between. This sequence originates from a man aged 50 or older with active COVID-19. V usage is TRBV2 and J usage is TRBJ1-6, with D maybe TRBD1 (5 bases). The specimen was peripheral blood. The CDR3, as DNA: TGTGCCAGCAATGACCTGACCGGGGGGATAACCCTCCACTTT. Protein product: CASNDLTGGITLHF. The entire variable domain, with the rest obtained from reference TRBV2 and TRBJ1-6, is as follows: EPEVTQTPSHQVTQMGQEVILRCVPISNHLYFYWYRQILGQKVEFLVSFYNNEISEKSEIFDDQFSVERPDGSNFTLKIRSTKLEDSAMYFCASNDLTGGITLHFGNGTRLTVT.